One and the same sample provided the 17 T cell receptor beta chains below, sequenced in a study of T cells in Graves' hyperthyroidism and ophthalmopathy. Amplified regions were TCR beta CDR3 sequences from RNA transcripts. HTBI primers were employed in a first-round RT-PCR of the TCR CDR3. TCRdb used MiXCR to reprocess the multiplex PCR reads, holding one entry per CDR3 protein. The sample has about 180,000 distinct CDR3 sequences; about 9.4% are singletons. The sample taken for sequencing was blood. These receptors all stem from a woman between 18 and 29 years old with Graves' hyperthyroidism that later progressed to Graves' ophthalmopathy.

The rearrangement links TRBV20-1 to TRBJ2-1; 9 nucleotides align to TRBD2. The V gene's germline CDR1 is DFQATT and CDR2 SNEGSKA (reference sequence). The trim removed 6 bases at V and 5 bases at J, leaving 14 bases unmatched. The CDR3 contains 16 residues. The CDR3 loop reads CSASAGGAVVDNEQFF. CDR3 DNA sequence: TGCAGTGCAAGTGCGGGGGGGGCTGTGGTTGACAATGAGCAGTTCTTC.

This clonotype appeared a few times. The chain recombines TRBV29-1 with TRBJ1-2, with D possibly TRBD1 on 5 matching bases. Trimming stripped 4 bases from V and 5 bases from J, with 17 bases between. The CDR3 covers 14 residues. Germline CDR1 SQVTM, CDR2 ANQGSEA. The CDR3 here is CSVGGEPGGYGYTF. Here the CDR3 DNA reads TGCAGCGTTGGAGGGGAGCCCGGGGGGTATGGCTACACCTTC.

The table lists this clonotype with many counts. The rearrangement uses TRBV24-1 and TRBJ2-1; 10 bases map to TRBD2. Germline trimming cut 3 bases from V and 9 bases from J; bases unmatched to any gene: 13. Germline values: CDR1 KGHDR, CDR2 SFDVKD. The length of the CDR3 is 17 residues. CDR3 coding DNA: TGTGCCACCAGTGATGCTAGCGGGAGTCTGGCCCTCGGTGAGCAGTTCTTC. This encodes CATSDASGSLALGEQFF.

This clonotype was observed at least ten times. This sequence joins TRBV15 and TRBJ1-5; D may be TRBD1 (6 bases). This CDR3 comprises 17 residues. Germline CDR1 and CDR2: LNHNV and YYDKDF (reference sequence). Trimming shortened V by 0 bases and J by 1 base, and 13 bases separated the two germline ends. The CDR3, as DNA: TGTGCCACCAGCAGAGATTCATGGGACACCAGCAATCAGCCCCAGCATTTT. It specifies CATSRDSWDTSNQPQHF.

The sample holds many counts of this clonotype. J is TRBJ2-3 and V is TRBV7-3; D is possibly TRBD1 or TRBD2 (6 bases each). Between the trimmed V and J ends, which lost 4 bases and 4 bases, there was a span of 12 bases. The CDR3 is made up of 14 amino acids. Germline lookup yields CDR1 SGHTA and CDR2 FQGTGA. CDR3: CASSSRGAADTQYF. The CDR3 DNA reads as TGTGCCAGCAGCTCAAGGGGGGCGGCAGATACGCAGTATTTT.

This clonotype was seen at least ten times. This chain joins TRBV20-1 and TRBJ1-1; D not resolved. The length of the CDR3 is 11 residues. Germline V gene lookup returns CDR1 DFQATT and CDR2 SNEGSKA (reference sequence). Trimming cost V 7 bases and J 6 bases, with 12 bases left between them. The CDR3: CSVARRAEAFF. For the CDR3, the DNA is TGCAGTGTCGCAAGGAGGGCTGAAGCTTTCTTT.

J is TRBJ2-6 and V is TRBV20-1; D is possibly TRBD1 (6 bases). Deletions cut 7 bases from V and 2 bases from J, with 18 bases between. CDR1 is DFQATT, CDR2 SNEGSKA, per germline (reference sequence). This CDR3 contains 16 residues. This CDR3 reads CSGGQGVGAGANVLTF. In nucleotides, the CDR3 is TGCAGTGGGGGGCAGGGCGTCGGGGCTGGGGCCAACGTCCTGACTTTC.

This clonotype was recorded many times. The V call is TRBV13, the J call TRBJ1-1; D gene ambiguous. This CDR3 comprises 14 residues. The V end lost 7 bases, the J end lost 6 bases, and 18 bases lay between the germline ends. Germline assignment: CDR1 PRHDT and CDR2 FYEKMQ (reference sequence). CDR3 region: CASTPPVRISEAFF. CDR3 DNA sequence: TGTGCCAGCACCCCTCCTGTGAGGATCTCTGAAGCTTTCTTT.

This clonotype was observed many times. The chain combines TRBV7-8 with TRBJ2-2; D might be TRBD2 (5 bases). Trimming took 3 bases from V and 0 from J, leaving 11 bases between them. There are 16 residues in the CDR3. Looked up from germline, CDR1 is SGHVS and CDR2 is FQNEAQ. CDR3 bases: TGTGCCAGCAGCTTGAAGCGGACGACGAACACCGGGGAGCTGTTTTTT. Translating gives CASSLKRTTNTGELFF.

In its sample, this clonotype was seen many times. The V gene is TRBV7-2, the J gene TRBJ2-3; D not certain. CDR3 length equals 14 residues. With 1 base removed from V and 2 bases from J, the gap between germline ends came to 7 bases. The germline gives CDR1 SGHTA, CDR2 FQGNSA. DNA for the CDR3: TGTGCCAGCAGCTTAGTAATCTACACAGATACGCAGTATTTT. Amino acids: CASSLVIYTDTQYF.

Many counts were recorded for this clonotype. The rearrangement uses TRBV19 and TRBJ2-1, with 8 nucleotides matching TRBD2. The V segment lost 11 bases and the J segment 5 bases; nucleotides outside the gene matches: 11. Germline V gene sequence: CDR1 LNHDA, CDR2 SQIVND (reference sequence). The CDR3 has 14 amino acids. CDR3: CASRRTSSHNEQFF. CDR3 nucleotides: TGTGCCTCGCGGCGGACTAGCAGCCACAATGAGCAGTTCTTC.

This clonotype has more than one count but fewer than ten. The gene calls are TRBV6-1 and TRBJ1-6; D is uncertain. Germline V lookup: CDR1 MNHNS, CDR2 SASEGT. Trimming removed 6 bases at V and 0 bases at J, with 12 bases between. The CDR3 runs 16 residues. CDR3 sequence (DNA): TGTGCCAGCAGCCCGTGGAAGAGCTCCTATAATTCACCCCTCCACTTT. As protein: CASSPWKSSYNSPLHF.

The sample holds many counts of this clonotype. The J gene is TRBJ2-3, the V gene TRBV6-1; D may be TRBD2 (5 bases). The CDR3 runs to 14 residues. From germline, CDR1 is MNHNS and CDR2 SASEGT. Trimming left V 7 bases short and J 1 base short, with 12 bases between. Here the CDR3 DNA reads TGTGCCAGCATGTGGGAGTCTCGCACAGATACGCAGTATTTT. Translated: CASMWESRTDTQYF.

The genes are TRBV3-1 and TRBJ2-7, with a possible D match to TRBD1 (6 bases). The V end was cut by 5 bases, the J end by 4 bases, with 12 bases between. Looked up from germline, CDR1 is LGHDT and CDR2 is YNNKEL (reference sequence). The CDR3 has 13 residues. In nucleotides, the CDR3 is TGTGCCAGCAGCTCCAGGGGCTATTACGAGCAGTACTTC. It specifies CASSSRGYYEQYF.

V usage is TRBV9 and J usage is TRBJ2-5; TRBD2 might be the D (6 bases). Germline loops: CDR1 SGDLS, CDR2 YYNGEE. The CDR3 runs to 16 residues. V lost 0 bases and J 5 bases, leaving 17 bases between the germline ends. The CDR3 spells CASSVEDTGVFETQYF. CDR3 bases: TGTGCCAGCAGCGTAGAGGATACGGGAGTTTTTGAGACCCAGTACTTC.

This clonotype was found a few times. The J gene is TRBJ1-3, the V gene TRBV20-1; 7 bases map to TRBD1. In germline, CDR1 is DFQATT, CDR2 SNEGSKA (reference sequence). The CDR3 is made up of 15 amino acids. V trimming: 3 bases; J trimming: 0 bases; junction bases outside the gene matches: 5. The CDR3 is CSASDRDVSGNTIYF. The DNA for the CDR3 is TGCAGTGCTAGTGACAGGGATGTCTCTGGAAACACCATATATTTT.

This clonotype has just a few counts. This chain connects TRBV10-3 to TRBJ2-3; 8 bases align to TRBD2. The V and J ends lost 5 bases and 5 bases, in that order; junction bases with no gene match: 12. Germline V lookup: CDR1 ENHRY, CDR2 SYGVKD. The CDR3 extends over 16 amino acids. CDR3 DNA sequence: TGTGCCATCAGTCAAACAGGACTAGCCCTGGGAGATACGCAGTATTTT. It translates to CAISQTGLALGDTQYF.